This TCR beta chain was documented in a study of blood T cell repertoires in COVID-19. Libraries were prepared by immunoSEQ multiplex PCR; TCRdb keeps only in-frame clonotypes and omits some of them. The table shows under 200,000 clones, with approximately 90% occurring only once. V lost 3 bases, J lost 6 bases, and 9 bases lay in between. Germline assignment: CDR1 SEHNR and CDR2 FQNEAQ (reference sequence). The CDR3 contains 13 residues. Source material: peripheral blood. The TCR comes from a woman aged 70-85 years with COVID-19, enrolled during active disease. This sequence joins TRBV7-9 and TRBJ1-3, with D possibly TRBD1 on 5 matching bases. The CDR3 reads CASSFWGENTIYF. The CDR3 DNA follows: TGTGCCAGCAGCTTTTGGGGGGAAAACACCATATATTTT. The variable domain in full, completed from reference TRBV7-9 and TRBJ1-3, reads DTGVSQNPRHKITKRGQNVTFRCDPISEHNRLYWYRQTLGQGPEFLTYFQNEAQLEKSRLLSDRFSAERPKGSFSTLEIQRTEQGDSAMYLCASSFWGENTIYFGEGSWLTVV.